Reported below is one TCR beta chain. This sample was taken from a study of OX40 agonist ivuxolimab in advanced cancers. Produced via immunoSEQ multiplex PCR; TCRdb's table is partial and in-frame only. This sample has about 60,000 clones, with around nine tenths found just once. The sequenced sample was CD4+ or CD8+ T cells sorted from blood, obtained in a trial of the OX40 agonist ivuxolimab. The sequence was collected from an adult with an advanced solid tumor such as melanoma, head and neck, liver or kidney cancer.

The CDR3: CASRPLGALYNEQFF. The CDR3 DNA follows: TGTGCCAGCCGCCCGTTGGGGGCCCTTTACAATGAGCAGTTCTTC. The rearrangement joins TRBV6-1 to TRBJ2-1, with a tentative D call TRBD1 (6 bases). Trimming cost V 8 bases and J 4 bases, with 18 bases left between them. Germline V gene sequence: CDR1 MNHNS, CDR2 SASEGT. This CDR3 is built from 15 residues.